The 27 T cell receptor beta chains below come from one sample, sequenced in a study of cytomegalovirus exposure and HLA in healthy donors. The repertoire was sequenced with immunoSEQ multiplex PCR; TCRdb's copy has only in-frame clones and lacks some. The sample lists 140,000 to 150,000 clones; about 94% were seen once. Sequencing was performed on PBMCs. These receptors were collected from a man younger than 30 in good health and CMV-seropositive.

CDR3 sequence: CASSLAGSNYGYTF. In DNA form, the CDR3 reads TGTGCCAGCAGCCTTGCGGGTTCTAACTATGGCTACACCTTC. The chain carries TRBV5-4 and TRBJ1-2; D gene unclear. Trimming took 4 bases from V and 0 from J, leaving 10 bases between them. The CDR3 is 14 residues long. CDR1 is SGHNT, CDR2 YYREEE, per germline (reference sequence).

This chain links TRBV28 with TRBJ2-1, with TRBD2 identical over 8 bases. The germline CDR1 and CDR2 sequences are MDHEN and SYDVKM. This CDR3 has 13 residues. With 9 bases clipped from V and 5 bases from J, the junction kept 6 bases outside the gene matches. DNA of the CDR3: TGTGCCAGTTGGACTAGCCCAGACAATGAGCAGTTCTTC. This codes for CASWTSPDNEQFF. Looking up the rest from reference TRBV28 and TRBJ2-1 gives the full variable domain: DVKVTQSSRYLVKRTGEKVFLECVQDMDHENMFWYRQDPGLGLRLIYFSYDVKMKEKGDIPEGYSVSREKKERFSLILESASTNQTSMYLCASWTSPDNEQFFGPGTRLTVL.

The chain has TRBV7-9 and TRBJ1-1; D is uncertain. V lost 0 bases and J lost 5, with 4 bases in between. The CDR3 consists of 12 residues. CDR1 is SEHNR and CDR2 is FQNEAQ in the germline V gene (reference sequence). CDR3 coding DNA: TGTGCCAGCAGCTTAGCCGGGACTGAAGCTTTCTTT. Its protein product is CASSLAGTEAFF.

V usage is TRBV29-1 and J usage is TRBJ1-4; the D is unclear. V was shortened by 6 bases and J by 3 bases, with 20 bases between the two germline ends. This CDR3 has 16 residues. Germline V lookup: CDR1 SQVTM, CDR2 ANQGSEA. This CDR3 reads CSVATAAGDPNEKLFF. DNA of the CDR3: TGCAGCGTCGCGACGGCAGCCGGGGATCCTAATGAAAAACTGTTTTTT.

The J gene is TRBJ2-2, the V gene TRBV5-1; D is uncertain. In germline, CDR1 is SGHRS, CDR2 YFSETQ. The CDR3 consists of 15 residues. Trimming stripped 2 bases from V and 3 bases from J, with 11 bases between. CDR3 in DNA: TGCGCCAGCAGCTTCTTAGTTATTGACACCGGGGAGCTGTTTTTT. This codes for CASSFLVIDTGELFF.

This clone has a single count. The rearrangement joins TRBV27 to TRBJ2-7, with 8 bases fitting TRBD2. The CDR3 is 13 amino acids. Germline CDR1 reads MNHEY; CDR2 reads SMNVEV (reference sequence). Unmatched junction bases numbered 0, after V lost 3 bases and J lost 2 bases. CDR3: CASSLGLAYEQYF. For the CDR3, the DNA is TGTGCCAGCAGTTTGGGACTAGCCTACGAGCAGTACTTC.

In this sample, this clone turned up once. The CDR3, as DNA: TGCGCCAGCAGCTTGAGACGGACTAGAGGAGAAGAGACCCAGTACTTC. Its translation is CASSLRRTRGEETQYF. The chain links TRBV5-1 to TRBJ2-5; 7 bases align to TRBD2. V gave up 1 base and J gave up 3 bases; unmatched junction bases: 9. The CDR3 extends over 16 amino acids. Germline-derived CDR1 and CDR2 are SGHRS and YFSETQ. The full variable domain, in which reference TRBV5-1 and TRBJ2-5 provide the parts outside the CDR3, is KAGVTQTPRYLIKTRGQQVTLSCSPISGHRSVSWYQQTPGQGLQFLFEYFSETQRNKGNFPGRFSGRQFSNSRSEMNVSTLELGDSALYLCASSLRRTRGEETQYFGPGTRLLVL.

This clone was detected a few times. The chain carries TRBV5-1 and TRBJ2-7, with D possibly matching TRBD1 (5 bases). Germline-derived CDR1 and CDR2 are SGHRS and YFSETQ. V was shortened by 0 bases and J by 6 bases, with 10 bases between the two germline ends. The CDR3 covers 13 residues. In nucleotides, the CDR3 is TGCGCCAGCAGCTTGGGGTTCAGGGCCGAGCAGTACTTC. Translated: CASSLGFRAEQYF.

The chain links TRBV30 to TRBJ2-3; 12 nucleotides match TRBD2. The junction had 16 bases not matched to a gene; V was cut back by 6 bases and J by 0 bases. Germline values: CDR1 GTSNPN, CDR2 SVGIG (reference sequence). This CDR3 contains 19 residues. The CDR3, as DNA: TGTGCCTGCCACCCCTCGGCGGCTAGCGGGAGGGCCAGCACAGATACGCAGTATTTT. Translation gives CACHPSAASGRASTDTQYF.

The chain combines TRBV12-5 with TRBJ1-5, with 7 bases that match TRBD1. J gave up 1 base and V 5 bases, and 2 bases lay outside the gene matches. The CDR3 is 14 amino acids. Germline CDR1 and CDR2: LGHNT and FRNRAP. CDR3 DNA sequence: TGTGCTAGTGGTGGGACAGAAAGCAATCAGCCCCAGCATTTT. This gives the protein CASGGTESNQPQHF.

CDR3 protein: CASSGAVSNQPQHF. In nucleotides, the CDR3 is TGTGCCAGCAGTGGGGCCGTTAGCAATCAGCCCCAGCATTTT. The chain couples TRBV28 to TRBJ1-5; D possibly corresponds to TRBD1 (5 bases). Trimming pared 5 bases from V and 0 bases from J, leaving 8 bases between. The CDR3 covers 14 residues. Germline CDR1 and CDR2: MDHEN and SYDVKM.

The genes are TRBV7-2 and TRBJ2-5; no reliable D call. The V gene's germline CDR1 is SGHTA and CDR2 FQGNSA. V was trimmed by 4 bases and J by 4 bases, leaving 7 bases between them. This CDR3 is built from 12 residues. CDR3 DNA sequence: TGTGCCAGCAGCTCCCCTTCAGAGACCCAGTACTTC. Amino acid sequence: CASSSPSETQYF.

This sequence joins TRBV27 and TRBJ2-7, with 7 bases fitting TRBD1. Trimming at V came to 4 bases and at J to 5 bases, leaving 5 bases not matched to a gene. Germline V gene lookup returns CDR1 MNHEY and CDR2 SMNVEV (reference sequence). CDR3 length: 13 residues. CDR3 in DNA: TGTGCCAGCAGTTCCCCAGGGGGACACGAGCAGTACTTC. Amino acid sequence: CASSSPGGHEQYF.

The V gene is TRBV30, the J gene TRBJ2-3; the D gene is possibly TRBD1 (6 bases). Germline assignment: CDR1 GTSNPN and CDR2 SVGIG (reference sequence). V was trimmed by 8 bases and J by 3 bases, leaving 15 bases between them. The CDR3 covers 13 residues. CDR3 protein: CAGARGLTDTQYF. DNA of the CDR3: TGTGCCGGAGCCAGGGGTCTAACAGATACGCAGTATTTT.

This clone is a singleton in its sample. The rearrangement links TRBV27 to TRBJ2-3, with 8 bases identical to TRBD2. With V trimmed by 4 bases and J by 5 bases, 8 bases remained unmatched. Germline CDR1 and CDR2: MNHEY and SMNVEV (reference sequence). This CDR3 is built from 15 residues. The CDR3 bases are TGTGCCAGCAGTTACCGGGAGGGCCCGAGAGATACGCAGTATTTT. Protein product: CASSYREGPRDTQYF.

A single count supports this clone. V usage is TRBV5-1 and J usage is TRBJ2-1; no clear D. This CDR3 contains 15 residues. Germline CDR1 is SGHRS and CDR2 is YFSETQ. Trimming took off 3 bases at V and 1 base at J, with 11 bases between the two ends. DNA of the CDR3: TGCGCCAGCAGCTCTGAGTCGGGTTCCTACAATGAGCAGTTCTTC. Its translation: CASSSESGSYNEQFF.

This chain joins TRBV11-2 and TRBJ2-3; D may be TRBD1 (7 bases). With 5 bases removed from V and 6 bases from J, the gap between germline ends came to 18 bases. CDR1 and CDR2 (germline): SGHAT, FQNNGV. The CDR3 runs to 15 residues. CDR3 nucleotide sequence: TGTGCCAGCAGCGGGGGGACAGTCCCTTCCGATACGCAGTATTTT. Translated, it gives CASSGGTVPSDTQYF. The full variable domain, rest sourced from reference TRBV11-2 and TRBJ2-3, is EAGVAQSPRYKIIEKRQSVAFWCNPISGHATLYWYQQILGQGPKLLIQFQNNGVVDDSQLPKDRFSAERLKGVDSTLKIQPAKLEDSAVYLCASSGGTVPSDTQYFGPGTRLTVL.

The chain has TRBV5-1 and TRBJ1-2; D is ambiguous. V gave up 4 bases and J gave up 2 bases, with 12 bases separating them. This CDR3 contains 14 residues. Germline V gives CDR1 SGHRS, CDR2 YFSETQ. The CDR3 bases are TGCGCCAGCAGCCCCGGGAGGGCAAACTATGGCTACACCTTC. Translating it yields CASSPGRANYGYTF.

This chain uses TRBV29-1 with TRBJ2-3; 7 bases align to TRBD2. Trimming cost V 8 bases and J 2 bases; bases outside gene matches: 10. In germline, CDR1 is SQVTM, CDR2 ANQGSEA. CDR3 size: 14 residues. The CDR3: CSPKLAGATDTQYF. The CDR3 coding sequence is TGCAGCCCCAAACTGGCGGGAGCCACAGATACGCAGTATTTT.

J is TRBJ2-3 and V is TRBV11-2; 12 nucleotides agree with TRBD2. V dropped 2 bases and J dropped 2; count of bases not matched to a gene: 2. Germline loops: CDR1 SGHAT, CDR2 FQNNGV. This CDR3 is built from 16 residues. For the CDR3, the DNA is TGTGCCAGCAGCTTAAGGACTAGCGGGATCACAGATACGCAGTATTTT. Translated, it gives CASSLRTSGITDTQYF.

The chain recombines TRBV7-8 with TRBJ2-7, with D possibly TRBD2 on 5 matching bases. There are 15 residues in the CDR3. Per the germline V gene, CDR1 is SGHVS and CDR2 is FQNEAQ. V was cut by 5 bases and J by 2 bases, with 16 bases left in between. The CDR3 reads CASSQGDYKPYEQYF. The DNA of the CDR3 is TGTGCCAGCAGCCAAGGAGACTACAAACCCTACGAGCAGTACTTC.

The chain employs TRBV5-4 and TRBJ2-7; 10 bases map to TRBD1. Per germline, CDR1 SGHNT and CDR2 YYREEE (reference sequence). Losses at the gene ends were 2 bases for V and 3 bases for J; bases not matched to a gene: 5. This CDR3 is 15 amino acids long. The CDR3 here is CASSFDGTGDYEQYF. The CDR3 coding sequence is TGTGCCAGCAGCTTCGACGGGACAGGGGACTACGAGCAGTACTTC. Variable domain in full (rest from reference TRBV5-4 and TRBJ2-7): ETGVTQSPTHLIKTRGQQVTLRCSSQSGHNTVSWYQQALGQGPQFIFQYYREEENGRGNFPPRFSGLQFPNYSSELNVNALELDDSALYLCASSFDGTGDYEQYFGPGTRLTVT.

This clone appeared a few times. This chain links TRBV7-3 with TRBJ1-6; D is possibly TRBD1 (6 bases). CDR3 length: 13 amino acids. Germline values: CDR1 SGHTA, CDR2 FQGTGA. V lost 11 bases to trimming and J lost 6 bases, with 14 bases between them. This CDR3 reads CAGGGAANSPLHF. The CDR3 nucleotides are TGTGCCGGAGGGGGGGCGGCTAATTCACCCCTCCACTTT.

The chain couples TRBV7-9 to TRBJ2-1, with D possibly being TRBD2 (6 bases). V shed 1 base and J shed 10 bases, with 14 bases lying between them. Germline values: CDR1 SEHNR, CDR2 FQNEAQ (reference sequence). The CDR3 is made up of 14 amino acids. CDR3 nucleotide sequence: TGTGCCAGCAGCTTAGAGTCCGCCGGACTAGAGCAGTTCTTC. Translated: CASSLESAGLEQFF.

The chain couples TRBV23-1 to TRBJ2-5; D possibly corresponds to TRBD1 (5 bases). TRBV23-1 is an ORF for which the function is uncertain. The V and J ends lost 4 bases and 5 bases respectively, with 17 bases between them. CDR3 length: 15 amino acids. The chain's CDR3 is CASSPGTRVHETQYF. As DNA, the CDR3 is TGCGCCAGCAGTCCCGGAACCAGGGTACACGAGACCCAGTACTTC.

The chain carries TRBV28 and TRBJ2-7, with TRBD1 identical over 10 bases. V dropped 7 bases and J dropped 4; count of bases not matched to a gene: 7. CDR3 length equals 14 residues. Per germline, CDR1 MDHEN and CDR2 SYDVKM. CDR3 nucleotide sequence: TGTGCCAGCACCATTGACAGGGGGCTGTACGAGCAGTACTTC. Translating it yields CASTIDRGLYEQYF.

The chain is built from TRBV6-6 and TRBJ2-2, with a weak D call TRBD1 (6 bases). Trimming took off 7 bases at V and 4 bases at J, with 13 bases between the two ends. Germline CDR1 is MNHNY and CDR2 is SVGAGI (reference sequence). The CDR3 covers 14 residues. This chain's CDR3 is CASTPGAGTGELFF. The CDR3 DNA is TGTGCCAGCACCCCAGGGGCGGGCACCGGGGAGCTGTTTTTT.